What follows describes a single T cell receptor (beta chain). The antigen remains unidentified. cDNA synthesis used the whole RNA isolate, giving expressed TCRB sequences. Sequenced by immunoSEQ multiplex PCR; TCRdb stores in-frame clones only, minus some. The sample has just over 450,000 clones; approximately 30% are singletons. Germline trimming cut 5 bases from V and 3 bases from J; bases unmatched to any gene: 6. Germline V gene lookup returns CDR1 GTSNPN and CDR2 SVGIG (reference sequence). The CDR3 is 14 amino acids. This sample is drawn from a study of beta chain features in type 1 diabetes. Study-wide results and limits: It was among patients, rather than healthy donors, that naive, central memory and Treg TCRB repertoires appeared more similar.

Every single donor gave one heparinised blood draw, and these averaged around 120 mL. Staining for CD45RO/CCR7/CD25/CD127/CD95/CD27 allowed sorting of CD4+ naive, central memory, regulatory and stem cell-like memory cells. Each sorted fraction was over 95% pure. The chain joins TRBV30 to TRBJ2-1; 8 nucleotides agree with TRBD2. The TCR comes from a man between 18 and 29 years old in good health. Sequenced input: naive CD4+ T cells from blood. CDR3: CAWVGLVNYNEQFF. CDR3 sequence (DNA): TGTGCCTGGGTGGGACTAGTGAACTACAATGAGCAGTTCTTC.